Listed below are T cell receptor beta chains from one sample, sequenced in a study of CD8 T cells in ankylosing spondylitis. TCRdb passed the 5' RACE reads through MiXCR, listing each CDR3 protein once. The sample records about 340,000 distinct CDR3 sequences, 8% being singletons. The sequencing sample was made of blood, either unsorted or a sorted T cell fraction (not recorded which). These receptors all stem from a male donor with ankylosing spondylitis. The CDR3 runs from the conserved cysteine through the conserved F or W. The D gene is left open where the match is weak. Only part of the rows carry a size: once, few, many, or a class if the clone is expanded.

size,V,J,D,DNA,CDR3
few,TRBV29-1,TRBJ1-2,-,TGCAGCGTCCAAGGCCCCTTGGACTATGGCTACACCTTC,CSVQGPLDYGYTF
many,TRBV7-8,TRBJ2-5,TRBD2,TGTGCCAGCAGCCGAACACTAGCGGGAGGGGTAGAGACCCAGTACTTC,CASSRTLAGGVETQYF
-,TRBV27,TRBJ1-1,-,TGTGCCAGCAGTTATTCGTCGGGACACAAGAACACTGAAGCTATCTTT,CASSYSSGHKNTEAIF
few,TRBV5-1,TRBJ2-7,-,TGCGCCAGCAGCCAGCCGGGGTACGAGCAGTACTTC,CASSQPGYEQYF
-,TRBV2,TRBJ1-6,TRBD1,TGTGCCAGCAGTGAAAGTAGGGGACAGGGGTATTCACCCCTCCACTTT,CASSESRGQGYSPLHF
-,TRBV12-3/TRBV12-4,TRBJ2-7,TRBD2,TGTGCCAGCAGTACGACTAGCTCAGGGTACGAGCAGTACTTC,CASSTTSSGYEQYF
few,TRBV7-2,TRBJ2-7,-,TGTGCCAGCAGCTTAGACTTGGGGGTCAACGAGCAGTACTTC,CASSLDLGVNEQYF
few,TRBV20-1,TRBJ1-5,-,TGCAGTGCTAGCATTGCGGGGGTTGTGGGTCAGCCCCAGCATTTT,CSASIAGVVGQPQHF
few,TRBV7-8,TRBJ2-7,TRBD2,TGTGCCAGCAGCTTAGAGGTAGGACTAGCGGTTGACGAGCAGTACTTC,CASSLEVGLAVDEQYF
many,TRBV20-1,TRBJ1-5,-,TGCAGTGCTAGAGATTTCCCTACAAGGAATCAGCCCCAGCATTTT,CSARDFPTRNQPQHF
many,TRBV5-6,TRBJ1-4,-,TGTGCCAGCAGCTTGGCCGGTAGTGAAAAACTGTTTTTT,CASSLAGSEKLFF
many,TRBV5-1,TRBJ1-1,TRBD1,TGCGCCAGCAGCTTTATAGGACAGGGAGGGACGAACACTGAAGCTTTCTTT,CASSFIGQGGTNTEAFF
-,TRBV29-1,TRBJ2-2,-,-,CSVAGTSGSPGSCFF
few,TRBV29-1,TRBJ1-2,-,TGCAGCGTTGGGAGGCCCAGGGATGGCTACACCTTC,CSVGRPRDGYTF
few,TRBV7-9,TRBJ2-1,-,TGTGCCAGCAGCTTAGAACTCCTCTTTCGGGAGCAGTTCTTC,CASSLELLFREQFF
-,TRBV7-9,TRBJ1-1,TRBD1,TGTGCCAGCAGCTCTGGGGGGACAGGGTCGGCGAACACTGAAGCTTTCTTT,CASSSGGTGSANTEAFF
few,TRBV29-1,TRBJ2-3,-,TGCAGCGTTTTTCTCGGACCCCTGTTCCCTAATACGCAGTATTTT,CSVFLGPLFPNTQYF
-,TRBV6-5,TRBJ1-3,-,TGTGCCAGCAGTTACCGTTCCGGGAAAACAGATCGAAACACCATATATTTT,CASSYRSGKTDRNTIYF
many,TRBV24-1,TRBJ2-1,-,TGTGCCACCAGTGGTCAGGGTGGGGGATACAATGAGCAGTTCTTC,CATSGQGGGYNEQFF
-,TRBV20-1,TRBJ1-4,TRBD1,TGCAGTGCTAGCCACCCGGGACAGGGTAATGAAAAACTGTTTTTT,CSASHPGQGNEKLFF
-,TRBV28,TRBJ1-1,-,TGTCCTTTCCTTTGGGGGCAGGGGGCTTTCTTT,CPFLWGQGAFF
many,TRBV19,TRBJ1-5,TRBD1,TGTGCCAGTAGTTTCCGGGACAGGGACTCTCAGCCCCAGCATTTT,CASSFRDRDSQPQHF
-,TRBV5-6,TRBJ1-4,-,TGTGCCAGCAGCTTGGTGGGATCAACTAATGAAAAACTGTTTTTT,CASSLVGSTNEKLFF
few,TRBV7-8,TRBJ2-1,-,TGTGCCAGCAGCTTAGTTGCGGGAAGCGATGAGCAGTTCTTC,CASSLVAGSDEQFF
-,TRBV29-1,TRBJ2-7,-,TGCAGCGTTGGGGACGAACCCTACGAGCAGTACTTC,CSVGDEPYEQYF
many,TRBV7-3,TRBJ2-1,-,TGTGCCAGCAGCTCCGGGACTGACTCCTACAATGAGCAGTTCTTC,CASSSGTDSYNEQFF
few,TRBV12-3/TRBV12-4,TRBJ2-7,-,TGTGCCAGCAGTTCCGAGGGACGGTTCCTCGAGCAGTACTTC,CASSSEGRFLEQYF
many,TRBV29-1,TRBJ2-1,TRBD1,TGCAGCGTACGGACAGGGGCCTCTTACAATGAGCAGTTCTTC,CSVRTGASYNEQFF
-,TRBV12-3/TRBV12-4,TRBJ2-1,TRBD1,TGTGCCAGCAGTCCCCCGGGACAGGGGATCTTAAATGAGCAGTTCTTC,CASSPPGQGILNEQFF
-,TRBV20-1,TRBJ2-5,-,TGCAGTGCTATTAAGATGGAAGGGAGAGGTGAGACCCAGTACTTC,CSAIKMEGRGETQYF
few,TRBV29-1,TRBJ1-5,-,TGCAGCGTTGTGGCGGGGGCTGGCAATCAGCCCCAGCATTTT,CSVVAGAGNQPQHF
-,TRBV6-5,TRBJ1-1,-,TGTGCCAGCAGACGCCGGGACACAGCTTTCTTT,CASRRRDTAFF
-,TRBV6-1,TRBJ2-5,-,TGTGCCAGCGCTCGGGTTTTCTCAGAGACCCAGTACTTC,CASARVFSETQYF
few,TRBV6-1,TRBJ1-5,-,TGTGCCAGCAGCGGGGCGATTTTAAGCAATCAGCCCCAGCATTTT,CASSGAILSNQPQHF
-,TRBV20-1,TRBJ2-1,TRBD2,TGCAGTGCTAGTTCAAGCGGGAGCTTCTGGGGCTACAATGAGCAGTTCTTC,CSASSSGSFWGYNEQFF
-,TRBV12-3/TRBV12-4,TRBJ1-6,-,TGTGCCAGCAGAAGCCGACAGGCTCTTAATTCACCCCTCCACTTT,CASRSRQALNSPLHF
few,TRBV6-1,TRBJ1-6,TRBD1,TGTGCCAGCAGGCCGGGACAGGGGATTTCACCCCTCCACTTT,CASRPGQGISPLHF